Below, 12 T cell receptor beta chains from the same sample are listed, as sequenced in a study of blood T cell repertoires in COVID-19. Sequencing was performed with immunoSEQ multiplex PCR; in TCRdb, only in-frame clones are kept and a portion is missing. The profile shows hundreds of thousands of clones, around 86% of them singletons. The sequencing input was PBMCs or T cells enriched from blood (not recorded which). Source of these receptors: a woman in her forties or fifties who had recovered from COVID-19.

This chain links TRBV2 with TRBJ1-1; 7 bases line up with TRBD1. Germline V gene data show CDR1 as SNHLY and CDR2 as FYNNEI. Germline trimming cut 5 bases from V and 6 bases from J; bases unmatched to any gene: 12. The CDR3 length is 15 residues. The DNA for the CDR3 is TGTGCCAGCAGTACCGATGGATCAGGGGGGTCTGAAGCTTTCTTT. This encodes CASSTDGSGGSEAFF.

The chain combines TRBV10-1 with TRBJ1-2, with D unclear. Trimming stripped 7 bases from V and 3 bases from J, with 21 bases between. CDR3 length equals 16 residues. CDR1 is WNHNN and CDR2 is SYGVQD in the germline V gene (reference sequence). The CDR3 reads CASIGLASSGYYGYTF. The CDR3, as DNA: TGCGCCAGCATCGGACTTGCGAGTTCGGGTTACTATGGCTACACCTTC.

As to this clone: Distinct nucleotide sequences in the sample also encode this CDR3. The CDR3 nucleotides are TGTGCCAGCAGCCTTGGACTAGCGGGATACAATGAGCAGTTCTTC. Its protein product is CASSLGLAGYNEQFF. The V and J genes are TRBV7-2 and TRBJ2-1, with TRBD2 identical over 12 bases. The junction had 3 bases not matched to a gene; V was cut back by 5 bases and J by 4 bases. The CDR3 has 15 amino acids. Germline V gene data show CDR1 as SGHTA and CDR2 as FQGNSA.

The chain carries TRBV4-1 and TRBJ2-7; 11 bases align to TRBD2. The CDR3 length is 16 residues. The ends lost 1 base at V and 4 bases at J; junction bases unmatched: 6. Germline CDR1 and CDR2: MGHRA and YSYEKL. The CDR3 DNA reads TGCGCCAGCAGCCAAGGACTAGCGGGGAAGGCTTACGAGCAGTACTTC. Translation gives CASSQGLAGKAYEQYF.

This chain connects TRBV30 to TRBJ2-3; a weak D match, TRBD1 (6 bases). V lost 0 bases, J lost 5 bases, and 12 bases lay in between. Germline loops: CDR1 GTSNPN, CDR2 SVGIG (reference sequence). The CDR3 is 14 residues long. CDR3 coding DNA: TGTGCCTGGAGTGTACAACAGGGTGGAGATACGCAGTATTTT. It codes for CAWSVQQGGDTQYF.

This clone has only one observation. The J gene is TRBJ2-7, the V gene TRBV5-4, with 12 nucleotides matching TRBD2. Germline V lookup: CDR1 SGHNT, CDR2 YYREEE (reference sequence). The CDR3 consists of 16 residues. With 0 bases clipped from V and 3 bases from J, the junction kept 4 bases outside the gene matches. The CDR3 sequence is CASSLVRTSGNYEQYF. In nucleotides, the CDR3 is TGTGCCAGCAGCTTGGTAAGGACTAGCGGGAACTACGAGCAGTACTTC.

Worth noting for this clone: One end of the junction does not line up with germline, which may come from a read error. V and J are TRBV7-7 and TRBJ1-4; D gene ambiguous. The germline gives CDR1 SSHAT, CDR2 FNYEAQ (reference sequence). CDR3 length: 19 residues. The CDR3 spells CASSYESHCRTTTNEKLFF. CDR3 nucleotides: TGTGCTAGCAGCTACGAATCGCACTGCCGAACCACAACTAATGAAAAACTGTTTTTT.

This chain connects TRBV5-1 to TRBJ2-6; a weak D match, TRBD1 (5 bases). The CDR3 has 16 residues. The germline V gene has CDR1 SGHRS and CDR2 YFSETQ. V lost 4 bases, J lost 1 base, and 12 bases lay in between. The CDR3 reads CASSLRQFSGANVLTF. DNA for the CDR3: TGCGCCAGCAGCCTGCGACAGTTTTCTGGGGCCAACGTCCTGACTTTC.

The chain carries TRBV7-9 and TRBJ2-3; D perhaps matches TRBD1 (6 bases). The CDR3 has 13 residues. The V gene's germline CDR1 is SEHNR and CDR2 FQNEAQ (reference sequence). Deletions cut 5 bases from V and 4 bases from J, with 10 bases between. This CDR3 reads CASSAAGADTQYF. The DNA for the CDR3 is TGTGCCAGCAGCGCTGCAGGGGCAGATACGCAGTATTTT.

V and J are TRBV9 and TRBJ2-3; possible D gene TRBD1, 6 bases. There are 14 residues in the CDR3. Per germline, CDR1 SGDLS and CDR2 YYNGEE. V was pared by 2 bases and J by 0 bases, with 7 bases between. The CDR3 nucleotides are TGTGCCAGCAGCGTTCAGGGGAGCACAGATACGCAGTATTTT. Protein sequence: CASSVQGSTDTQYF.

This clone was picked up a small number of times. This chain joins TRBV7-9 and TRBJ2-6, with D uncertain. Germline CDR1 reads SEHNR; CDR2 reads FQNEAQ (reference sequence). CDR3 length: 18 amino acids. Trimming removed 2 bases at V and 4 bases at J, with 18 bases between. The DNA for the CDR3 is TGTGCCAGCAGCTTAATCGCACAGCTTCCTTCAGGGGCCAACGTCCTGACTTTC. Residues: CASSLIAQLPSGANVLTF.

The V gene is TRBV30, the J gene TRBJ1-6; D remains unclear. V was pared by 1 base and J by 7 bases, with 5 bases between. Germline lookup yields CDR1 GTSNPN and CDR2 SVGIG (reference sequence). The CDR3 sequence is 12 residues long. In DNA, the CDR3 is TGTGCCTGGAGTGCGGGAAATTCACCCCTCCACTTT. Protein: CAWSAGNSPLHF. Combining the CDR3 with reference TRBV30 and TRBJ1-6 gives the whole variable domain SQTIHQWPATLVQPVGSPLSLECTVEGTSNPNLYWYRQAAGRGLQLLFYSVGIGQISSEVPQNLSASRPQDRQFILSSKKLLLSDSGFYLCAWSAGNSPLHFGNGTRLTVT.